What follows are 28 T cell receptor beta chains derived from one specimen sequenced in a study of OX40 agonist ivuxolimab in advanced cancers. The table came from immunoSEQ multiplex PCR; TCRdb's copy has only in-frame clones and leaves some out. The sample holds tens of thousands of clones, about nine tenths seen once. This sample comprised CD4+ or CD8+ T cells sorted from blood, obtained in a trial of the OX40 agonist ivuxolimab. Receptors were obtained from an adult with an advanced solid tumor such as melanoma, head and neck, liver or kidney cancer.

The rearrangement links TRBV4-2 to TRBJ2-1; TRBD2 is a possible D gene (6 bases). This CDR3 has 14 residues. The germline CDR1 and CDR2 sequences are LGHNA and YNFKEQ. V dropped 3 bases and J dropped 7 bases, with 13 bases sitting between them. The chain's CDR3 is CASSQSGSSNEQFF. CDR3 DNA: TGTGCCAGCAGCCAGAGCGGGTCGAGTAATGAGCAGTTCTTC.

This clone was found a few times. The rearrangement uses TRBV6-1 and TRBJ1-1; D not certain. The V gene's germline CDR1 is MNHNS and CDR2 SASEGT. CDR3 length: 12 amino acids. V lost 6 bases and J 8 bases, leaving 13 bases between the germline ends. The CDR3 is CASRRTGQEAFF. CDR3 in DNA: TGTGCCAGCAGGAGGACCGGTCAGGAAGCTTTCTTT.

J is TRBJ2-3 and V is TRBV28, with D maybe TRBD2 (6 bases). This CDR3 has 17 amino acids. Trimming took 1 base from V and 2 from J, leaving 16 bases between them. Germline V CDR1 and CDR2: MDHEN, SYDVKM. The CDR3 region has the DNA TGTGCCAGCAGTTTATTGGGGGGAGCCACCCCCACAGATACGCAGTATTTT. This encodes CASSLLGGATPTDTQYF.

This sequence joins TRBV5-1 and TRBJ2-4; a weak D match, TRBD1 (6 bases). V lost 6 bases and J 4 bases, leaving 14 bases between the germline ends. The CDR3 is 14 amino acids. Per germline, CDR1 SGHRS and CDR2 YFSETQ. The CDR3 region is CASTRTGRKNIQYF. Written as DNA, the CDR3 is TGCGCCAGCACGCGAACAGGGCGGAAAAACATTCAGTACTTC.

V is TRBV5-1 and J is TRBJ2-2, with TRBD2 identical over 7 bases. The trim removed 0 bases at V and 3 bases at J, leaving 2 bases unmatched. This CDR3 has 15 amino acids. Looked up from germline, CDR1 is SGHRS and CDR2 is YFSETQ. The CDR3 region has the DNA TGCGCCAGCAGCTTGGGGCTAGCGGACACCGGGGAGCTGTTTTTT. Its translation is CASSLGLADTGELFF.

The J gene is TRBJ2-5, the V gene TRBV2; TRBD1 matches at 7 bases. Germline-derived CDR1 and CDR2 are SNHLY and FYNNEI. The CDR3 spans 13 residues. The J segment lost 4 bases and the V segment lost 7 bases, leaving 6 bases of the junction unmatched. Here the CDR3 DNA reads TGTGCCAGCAAGGGGGCAGAGTCAGAGACCCAGTACTTC. Its translation is CASKGAESETQYF. Variable domain in full (rest from reference TRBV2 and TRBJ2-5): EPEVTQTPSHQVTQMGQEVILRCVPISNHLYFYWYRQILGQKVEFLVSFYNNEISEKSEIFDDQFSVERPDGSNFTLKIRSTKLEDSAMYFCASKGAESETQYFGPGTRLLVL.

A few counts support this clone. The germline gene is not matched at one end of the junction; a read error may be the cause. Other DNA sequences in the same sample also yield this CDR3. The chain has TRBV5-8 and TRBJ2-7; D is unclear. Germline CDR1 SGHTS, CDR2 YDEGEE. The CDR3 extends over 13 amino acids. The CDR3 protein is CASSQVPGYEQYF. In DNA form, the CDR3 reads TGCGCCAGCAGCCAAGTCCCCGGCTACGAGCAGTACTTC. Looking up the rest from reference TRBV5-8 and TRBJ2-7 gives the full variable domain: EAGVTQSPTHLIKTRGQQATLRCSPISGHTSVYWYQQALGLGLQFLLWYDEGEERNRGNFPPRFSGRQFPNYSSELNVNALELEDSALYLCASSQVPGYEQYFGPGTRLTVT.

The V call is TRBV7-9, the J call TRBJ1-4, with 11 bases matching TRBD1. Germline CDR1 and CDR2: SEHNR and FQNEAQ (reference sequence). The CDR3 is 15 amino acids. V was pared by 6 bases and J by 7 bases, with 7 bases of the junction left unmatched. The CDR3 DNA is TGTGCCAGCAGTCCTAGGGGGACAGGGGGTGAAAAACTGTTTTTT. As protein: CASSPRGTGGEKLFF.

This chain links TRBV6-1 with TRBJ1-1; 12 positions agree with TRBD1. The germline V gene encodes CDR1 MNHNS and CDR2 SASEGT. V shed 4 bases, J shed 4 bases, and the junction held 7 bases outside the gene matches. The CDR3 is 16 amino acids. The CDR3 loop reads CASSAGDRGRLTEAFF. In nucleotides, the CDR3 is TGTGCCAGCAGTGCAGGGGACAGGGGGCGGCTCACTGAAGCTTTCTTT.

The chain is built from TRBV4-3 and TRBJ2-2, with D maybe TRBD1 (6 bases). This CDR3 is built from 17 residues. V dropped 0 bases and J dropped 4 bases, with 15 bases sitting between them. Germline loops: CDR1 LGHNA, CDR2 YSLEER. CDR3 amino acids: CASSQEPQGKATGELFF. For the CDR3, the DNA is TGCGCCAGCAGCCAAGAACCCCAGGGGAAGGCCACCGGGGAGCTGTTTTTT.

Worth noting for this clone: The junction differs from germline at one of its ends, possibly a read error. V is TRBV5-1 and J is TRBJ1-1; maybe TRBD1 (5 bases). From germline, CDR1 is SGHRS and CDR2 YFSETQ. The CDR3 length is 14 residues. Here the CDR3 reads CASTLGGSATEAFF. The CDR3 coding sequence is TGCGCCAGCACCTTGGGGGGATCTGCCACTGAAGCTTTCTTT.

The rearrangement joins TRBV5-4 to TRBJ2-7, with D unresolved. This CDR3 region has 13 residues. V lost 1 base to trimming and J lost 6 bases, with 11 bases between them. Per the germline V gene, CDR1 is SGHNT and CDR2 is YYREEE (reference sequence). CDR3 sequence: CASSLRLRGEQYF. In DNA form, the CDR3 reads TGTGCCAGCAGCTTGAGACTTAGAGGCGAGCAGTACTTC.

The chain links TRBV4-3 to TRBJ2-1; the D gene is possibly TRBD2 (5 bases). Trimming took 4 bases from V and 0 from J, leaving 16 bases between them. There are 17 residues in the CDR3. Germline values: CDR1 LGHNA, CDR2 YSLEER. This chain's CDR3 is CASSRLSTRGSYNEQFF. The CDR3, as DNA: TGCGCCAGCAGCCGCCTTTCCACTAGAGGCTCCTACAATGAGCAGTTCTTC.

The gene calls are TRBV7-6 and TRBJ2-3; no clear D gene. Trimming took off 2 bases at V and 5 bases at J, with 11 bases between the two ends. CDR1 and CDR2 from the germline V gene are SGHVS and FNYEAQ. The CDR3 totals 14 residues. The CDR3 loop is CASSLRVSGDTQYF. The DNA of the CDR3 is TGTGCCAGCAGCTTAAGAGTATCGGGAGATACGCAGTATTTT.

The chain is built from TRBV5-4 and TRBJ1-4; possibly TRBD1 for D (5 bases). The CDR3 is made up of 14 amino acids. V was pared by 5 bases and J by 8 bases, with 16 bases between. CDR1 is SGHNT and CDR2 is YYREEE in the germline V gene (reference sequence). CDR3 DNA: TGTGCCAGCAGGCCCTCAGGGACGCGGGAAAAACTGTTTTTT. Protein product: CASRPSGTREKLFF. The full variable domain, completed using reference TRBV5-4 and TRBJ1-4, is ETGVTQSPTHLIKTRGQQVTLRCSSQSGHNTVSWYQQALGQGPQFIFQYYREEENGRGNFPPRFSGLQFPNYSSELNVNALELDDSALYLCASRPSGTREKLFFGSGTQLSVL.

This chain connects TRBV2 to TRBJ2-3; 8 positions match TRBD1. The CDR3 has 14 residues. J was trimmed by 2 bases and V by 6 bases; bases with no gene match: 4. Germline CDR1 SNHLY, CDR2 FYNNEI. DNA of the CDR3: TGTGCCAGCAGGATGACAGGGGTCACAGATACGCAGTATTTT. The encoded protein is CASRMTGVTDTQYF.

The genes are TRBV5-1 and TRBJ2-7, with 9 bases identical to TRBD1. The CDR3 extends over 14 amino acids. Germline CDR1 is SGHRS and CDR2 is YFSETQ. Trimming at V came to 4 bases and at J to 1 base, leaving 3 bases not matched to a gene. The CDR3 sequence: CASSPTGGSYEQYF. The CDR3 DNA reads as TGCGCCAGCAGCCCGACAGGGGGATCCTACGAGCAGTACTTC. Filled out from reference TRBV5-1 and TRBJ2-7, the complete variable domain reads KAGVTQTPRYLIKTRGQQVTLSCSPISGHRSVSWYQQTPGQGLQFLFEYFSETQRNKGNFPGRFSGRQFSNSRSEMNVSTLELGDSALYLCASSPTGGSYEQYFGPGTRLTVT.

This chain uses TRBV7-3 with TRBJ1-5, with a weak D call TRBD1 (5 bases). Germline CDR1 is SGHTA and CDR2 is FQGTGA. This CDR3 comprises 14 residues. V was cut by 5 bases and J by 5 bases, with 13 bases left in between. The CDR3 sequence is CASSLRAIDQPQHF. The CDR3 nucleotides are TGTGCCAGCAGCCTCAGGGCCATTGATCAGCCCCAGCATTTT.

V usage is TRBV2 and J usage is TRBJ2-7, with D unresolved. The germline V and J ends were trimmed by 7 bases and 7 bases, with 17 bases remaining between them. CDR3 size: 13 residues. CDR1 and CDR2 (germline): SNHLY, FYNNEI. CDR3 DNA: TGTGCCAGCAACTTTAATCTGGTCGGGGAGCAGTACTTC. The encoded protein is CASNFNLVGEQYF.

The chain uses TRBV7-2 and TRBJ2-7; perhaps D is TRBD1 or TRBD2 (7 bases each). Deletions cut 7 bases from V and 3 bases from J, with 19 bases between. The CDR3 covers 15 residues. Germline V gives CDR1 SGHTA, CDR2 FQGNSA. The chain's CDR3 is CASTERQGGIYEQYF. The CDR3 nucleotides read TGTGCCAGCACCGAAAGACAGGGAGGGATCTACGAGCAGTACTTC.

This clone turned up a few times. The rearrangement joins TRBV28 to TRBJ1-2; D is ambiguous. Germline V CDR1 and CDR2: MDHEN, SYDVKM. The V and J ends lost 5 bases and 4 bases respectively, with 8 bases between them. The CDR3 sequence is 12 residues long. CDR3 bases: TGTGCCAGCAGTACCCGGGTCTATGGCTACACCTTC. It encodes CASSTRVYGYTF.

The chain has TRBV29-1 and TRBJ2-7; D unresolved. The CDR3 has 12 amino acids. V was shortened by 0 bases and J by 7 bases, with 10 bases between the two germline ends. Germline CDR1 SQVTM, CDR2 ANQGSEA. The CDR3 coding sequence is TGCAGCGTTGAAGATCCGGGCGGTGAGCAGTACTTC. This codes for CSVEDPGGEQYF.

This clone was seen a single time. The rearrangement joins TRBV28 to TRBJ1-5, with a possible D match to TRBD1 (5 bases). This CDR3 is built from 15 residues. Trimming removed 7 bases from V and 7 bases from J, with 20 bases in between. The V gene's germline CDR1 is MDHEN and CDR2 SYDVKM. The CDR3 loop is CASISLRDRGQPQHF. As DNA, the CDR3 is TGTGCCAGCATTTCCCTTCGGGACCGTGGCCAGCCCCAGCATTTT.

This chain joins TRBV11-2 and TRBJ2-6; TRBD1 aligns across 8 bases. The CDR3 runs to 15 residues. Germline CDR1 is SGHAT and CDR2 is FQNNGV. The V segment lost 7 bases and the J segment 3 bases; nucleotides outside the gene matches: 5. The CDR3 reads CASTSRGRGANVLTF. Written as DNA, the CDR3 is TGTGCCAGCACCTCCAGGGGGCGTGGGGCCAACGTCCTGACTTTC.

V and J are TRBV19 and TRBJ2-3, with 9 bases lining up with TRBD2. Germline CDR1 is LNHDA and CDR2 is SQIVND (reference sequence). V dropped 1 base and J dropped 4; count of bases not matched to a gene: 6. This CDR3 spans 16 amino acids. In DNA form, the CDR3 reads TGTGCCAGTAGTATAGGAGGTAGCGGGAGATCAGATACGCAGTATTTT. Amino acid sequence: CASSIGGSGRSDTQYF. The complete variable domain, with remaining parts taken from reference TRBV19 and TRBJ2-3, reads DGGITQSPKYLFRKEGQNVTLSCEQNLNHDAMYWYRQDPGQGLRLIYYSQIVNDFQKGDIAEGYSVSREKKESFPLTVTSAQKNPTAFYLCASSIGGSGRSDTQYFGPGTRLTVL.

This CDR3 reads CAWQGEKELFF. The CDR3 DNA follows: TGTGCCTGGCAAGGGGAGAAGGAACTGTTTTTT. The V call is TRBV30, the J call TRBJ1-4; a possible D gene is TRBD1 (5 bases). The germline V and J ends were trimmed by 5 bases and 12 bases, with 13 bases remaining between them. Germline CDR1 is GTSNPN and CDR2 is SVGIG (reference sequence). The CDR3 contains 11 residues.

This chain joins TRBV27 and TRBJ2-7; 8 nucleotides align to TRBD2. The trim removed 5 bases at V and 8 bases at J, leaving 14 bases unmatched. Germline V gene sequence: CDR1 MNHEY, CDR2 SMNVEV (reference sequence). CDR3 length: 15 amino acids. This chain's CDR3 is CASSRAGGARYQQYF. The CDR3 nucleotides read TGTGCCAGCAGTCGGGCGGGGGGCGCCAGGTACCAGCAGTACTTC.

The chain recombines TRBV2 with TRBJ2-6; no definite D call. This CDR3 is 15 amino acids long. Between the trimmed V and J ends, which lost 2 bases and 4 bases, there was a span of 9 bases. The V gene's germline CDR1 is SNHLY and CDR2 FYNNEI. The CDR3 nucleotides read TGTGCCAGCAGTGAAACCGCGGCGGGGGCCAACGTCCTGACTTTC. Amino acids: CASSETAAGANVLTF.